This T cell receptor (beta chain) was captured in a study of blood T cell repertoires in COVID-19. The CDR3 spans 16 residues. V lost 3 bases and J lost 0; bases outside the gene matches: 5. CDR1 is MGHRA, CDR2 YSYEKL, per germline. Generated by immunoSEQ multiplex PCR, the TCRdb table keeps only in-frame clones and is missing some. This table has about 73,000 clones, about 80% appearing once. V usage is TRBV4-1 and J usage is TRBJ2-4; 7 nucleotides agree with TRBD1. The sequencing input was peripheral blood. This TCR derives from a human donor in a cohort sampled during active COVID-19. The CDR3 coding sequence is TGCGCCAGCAGCCAGGACAGGATCCTAGCCAAAAACATTCAGTACTTC. This codes for CASSQDRILAKNIQYF.